Sequencing of this T cell receptor beta chain was carried out in a study of shared clonotypes between healthy human individuals. Turning to the study itself: A donor's plate count was three for CD4 naive and three for CD4 memory; CD8 naive had two and CD8 memory one. Study-level results: Naive subsets generally exceeded memory subsets in estimated richness. Clonotypes not shared had lower generation probabilities than those common to all four donors.

Using immunoSEQ multiplex PCR, the repertoire was profiled, and TCRdb retains in-frame clones only, with some absent. In the table there are approximately 2.1 million clones, approximately 95% of which are singletons. The V end was cut by 6 bases, the J end by 0 bases, with 17 bases between. This CDR3 region has 17 residues. Germline CDR1 SNHLY, CDR2 FYNNEI. Note on this clone: No antigen is known for it.

The V gene is TRBV2, the J gene TRBJ1-4; D unclear. Specimen: naive CD4+ T cells from PBMCs. Subset in this sample: CD45RA+ positively selected. The TCR comes from a man between 18 and 29 years old in good health. Some clones in this sample may be carry-over from other donors' samples. The CDR3 loop is CASRNGVQTTTNEKLFF. The DNA of the CDR3 is TGTGCCAGCAGAAACGGGGTACAAACAACAACTAATGAAAAACTGTTTTTT. The variable domain in full, with the rest retrieved from reference TRBV2 and TRBJ1-4, is EPEVTQTPSHQVTQMGQEVILRCVPISNHLYFYWYRQILGQKVEFLVSFYNNEISEKSEIFDDQFSVERPDGSNFTLKIRSTKLEDSAMYFCASRNGVQTTTNEKLFFGSGTQLSVL.